Following are 23 T cell receptor beta chains from one sample sequenced in a study of cytomegalovirus exposure and HLA in healthy donors. Primers for the PCR totalled 60 Vbeta and 13 Jbeta. Libraries were prepared by immunoSEQ multiplex PCR; TCRdb keeps only in-frame clonotypes and omits some of them. The sample lists around 130,000 clones, about 8.5% occurring once. The sequenced material came from PBMCs. These receptors came from a middle-aged man in good health and CMV-seronegative.

The chain has TRBV7-9 and TRBJ2-5; tentative D call: TRBD2 (5 bases). CDR3 length: 14 residues. The germline V and J ends were trimmed by 1 base and 2 bases, with 8 bases remaining between them. Germline loops: CDR1 SEHNR, CDR2 FQNEAQ (reference sequence). CDR3 amino acids: CASSLGWRQETQYF. The CDR3 DNA reads as TGTGCCAGCAGCTTAGGGTGGAGGCAAGAGACCCAGTACTTC. Drawing the rest from reference TRBV7-9 and TRBJ2-5, the complete variable domain is DTGVSQNPRHKITKRGQNVTFRCDPISEHNRLYWYRQTLGQGPEFLTYFQNEAQLEKSRLLSDRFSAERPKGSFSTLEIQRTEQGDSAMYLCASSLGWRQETQYFGPGTRLLVL.

The chain recombines TRBV11-2 with TRBJ2-7, with TRBD1 identical over 9 bases. Trimming cost V 4 bases and J 2 bases; bases outside gene matches: 3. The germline V gene has CDR1 SGHAT and CDR2 FQNNGV. This CDR3 has 14 residues. This chain's CDR3 is CASSSGTGTYEQYF. DNA for the CDR3: TGTGCCAGCAGCTCAGGGACAGGGACCTACGAGCAGTACTTC.

The chain has TRBV18 and TRBJ1-3, with D unresolved. The V gene's germline CDR1 is KGHSH and CDR2 LQKENI. The CDR3 consists of 15 residues. Trimming stripped 3 bases from V and 3 bases from J, with 12 bases between. CDR3 residues: CASSPGGGVGNTIYF. The CDR3 bases are TGTGCCAGCTCACCGGGAGGTGGGGTTGGAAACACCATATATTTT.

This clone was detected a few times. The V gene is TRBV29-1, the J gene TRBJ2-2; 8 nucleotides agree with TRBD1. Per germline, CDR1 SQVTM and CDR2 ANQGSEA. CDR3 size: 12 residues. The junction had 2 bases not matched to a gene; V was cut back by 7 bases and J by 4 bases. The DNA of the CDR3 is TGCAGCGGCGACAGGGGCACCGGGGAGCTGTTTTTT. Amino acids: CSGDRGTGELFF.

This sequence joins TRBV2 and TRBJ1-6; D unclear. The CDR3 loop spans 15 amino acids. Germline V gene data show CDR1 as SNHLY and CDR2 as FYNNEI. Trimming shortened V by 2 bases and J by 11 bases, and 16 bases separated the two germline ends. CDR3 DNA: TGTGCCAGCAGTGAAATAGGAGGGAGGAATCCACCCCTCCACTTT. Amino acid sequence: CASSEIGGRNPPLHF.

The chain has TRBV7-8 and TRBJ1-2; D is possibly TRBD1 (6 bases). There are 14 residues in the CDR3. The ends were cut back, 5 bases at V and 4 bases at J, with 14 bases in the middle. Looked up from germline, CDR1 is SGHVS and CDR2 is FQNEAQ. The CDR3 reads CASSPQGLVYGYTF. The CDR3 DNA is TGTGCCAGCAGCCCGCAGGGGCTGGTCTATGGCTACACCTTC. The full variable domain, its missing parts supplied by reference TRBV7-8 and TRBJ1-2, is GAGVSQSPRYKVAKRGQDVALRCDPISGHVSLFWYQQALGQGPEFLTYFQNEAQLDKSGLPSDRFFAERPEGSVSTLKIQRTQQEDSAVYLCASSPQGLVYGYTFGSGTRLTVV.

This clone has more than one count but fewer than ten. The same CDR3 arises from other DNA sequences in this sample as well. The chain uses TRBV5-6 and TRBJ2-7, with D possibly matching TRBD2 (6 bases). Germline V gene sequence: CDR1 SGHDT, CDR2 YYEEEE. CDR3 size: 15 residues. Between the trimmed V and J ends, which lost 6 bases and 0 bases, there was a span of 16 bases. The chain's CDR3 is CASIRGGDPSYEQYF. The CDR3 region has the DNA TGTGCCAGCATCCGAGGAGGGGATCCCTCCTACGAGCAGTACTTC.

The gene calls are TRBV7-2 and TRBJ2-6, with 7 bases identical to TRBD1. CDR3 length: 16 residues. Germline-derived CDR1 and CDR2 are SGHTA and FQGNSA. The V gene end was trimmed by 1 base and the J gene end by 4 bases; junction bases not matched to a gene: 4. CDR3 nucleotide sequence: TGTGCCAGCAGCTTAGAACAGGGGTGGGGGGCCAACGTCCTGACTTTC. The encoded protein is CASSLEQGWGANVLTF.

The V call is TRBV5-1, the J call TRBJ1-5; 9 nucleotides agree with TRBD1. The CDR3 consists of 15 residues. In germline, CDR1 is SGHRS, CDR2 YFSETQ. V gave up 0 bases and J gave up 5 bases; unmatched junction bases: 3. The CDR3 coding sequence is TGCGCCAGCAGCTTGGGACAGGGGGTTGATCAGCCCCAGCATTTT. Protein: CASSLGQGVDQPQHF.

This chain connects TRBV5-1 to TRBJ2-5; TRBD1 matches at 9 bases. The end of the DNA aligns better with TRBJ2-7, so the J call may be wrong. In germline, CDR1 is SGHRS, CDR2 YFSETQ. The CDR3 totals 13 residues. The CDR3 DNA sequence: TGCGCCACCGGGACAGGGATAACCTACGAGCAGTACTTC. This encodes CATGTGITYEQYF.

The gene calls are TRBV10-3 and TRBJ1-1; 12 positions agree with TRBD1. V lost 7 bases, J lost 3 bases, and 9 bases stayed unmatched. Germline V gene data show CDR1 as ENHRY and CDR2 as SYGVKD. CDR3 length: 16 residues. CDR3 sequence (DNA): TGTGCCATCACGAAGGGACAGGGGGCGTGGGACACTGAAGCTTTCTTT. It specifies CAITKGQGAWDTEAFF.

V gene TRBV5-1 combines with J gene TRBJ2-3; a possible D gene is TRBD2 (5 bases). V lost 0 bases and J 5 bases, leaving 13 bases between the germline ends. The CDR3 loop spans 15 amino acids. Looked up from germline, CDR1 is SGHRS and CDR2 is YFSETQ. CDR3 coding DNA: TGCGCCAGCAGCTTGGTCGGGGTCCCAGGAGATACGCAGTATTTT. The encoded protein is CASSLVGVPGDTQYF.

V gene TRBV6-5 combines with J gene TRBJ1-2, with D possibly being TRBD1 (6 bases). Germline V gene sequence: CDR1 MNHEY, CDR2 SVGAGI. The CDR3 spans 14 residues. V was clipped by 2 bases and J by 3 bases, with 10 bases between them. CDR3 amino acids: CASSYGGWDYGYTF. The CDR3 DNA sequence: TGTGCCAGCAGTTACGGGGGCTGGGACTATGGCTACACCTTC.

The chain carries TRBV5-1 and TRBJ1-1; possibly TRBD1 for D (6 bases). The CDR3 has 14 amino acids. Trimming took 4 bases from V and 0 from J, leaving 10 bases between them. Germline V gene lookup returns CDR1 SGHRS and CDR2 YFSETQ. The CDR3 DNA reads as TGCGCCAGCAGCCCGGGACACGTGAACACTGAAGCTTTCTTT. It encodes CASSPGHVNTEAFF.

The rearrangement uses TRBV6-1 and TRBJ1-1; D unresolved. The CDR3 length is 14 residues. Germline CDR1 is MNHNS and CDR2 is SASEGT. With 4 bases removed from V and 0 bases from J, the gap between germline ends came to 9 bases. The CDR3 here is CASSGTPLNTEAFF. In DNA form, the CDR3 reads TGTGCCAGCAGTGGAACACCACTGAACACTGAAGCTTTCTTT.

This clone occurred a few times. The chain links TRBV4-2 to TRBJ2-2; 11 bases fit TRBD2. CDR3 length: 15 amino acids. The trim removed 8 bases at V and 1 base at J, leaving 3 bases unmatched. Germline V gene data show CDR1 as LGHNA and CDR2 as YNFKEQ. This CDR3 reads CASGGLAGNTGELFF. The CDR3 DNA reads TGTGCCAGCGGCGGACTAGCGGGGAACACCGGGGAGCTGTTTTTT.

The rearrangement uses TRBV4-3 and TRBJ2-1, with TRBD2 identical over 11 bases. CDR1 and CDR2 from the germline V gene are LGHNA and YSLEER. V gave up 4 bases and J gave up 7 bases; unmatched junction bases: 6. The CDR3 extends over 15 amino acids. The CDR3, as DNA: TGCGCCAGCAGCCTGGGACTAGCGGAAGTGAATGAGCAGTTCTTC. The encoded protein is CASSLGLAEVNEQFF.

This clone was seen a handful of times. This rearrangement joins TRBV4-3 to TRBJ1-1; the D is unclear. Germline V gene lookup returns CDR1 LGHNA and CDR2 YSLEER. V was cut by 4 bases and J by 0 bases, with 6 bases left in between. This CDR3 is 13 amino acids long. The CDR3 region is CASSPSVNTEAFF. The CDR3 DNA reads as TGCGCCAGCAGCCCTTCAGTGAACACTGAAGCTTTCTTT.

The chain has TRBV27 and TRBJ2-4; tentative D call: TRBD2 (6 bases). Germline V gene data show CDR1 as MNHEY and CDR2 as SMNVEV (reference sequence). Deletions cut 6 bases from V and 5 bases from J, with 14 bases between. CDR3 length: 14 amino acids. DNA for the CDR3: TGTGCCAGCAGGGGAGACGGGGAGGAAAACATTCAGTACTTC. It translates to CASRGDGEENIQYF.

This clone occurred many times. The chain joins TRBV6-5 to TRBJ1-1; 8 bases agree with TRBD1. V gave up 0 bases and J gave up 3 bases; unmatched junction bases: 3. The CDR3 consists of 15 residues. Per the germline V gene, CDR1 is MNHEY and CDR2 is SVGAGI. The CDR3 nucleotides are TGTGCCAGCAGTTACTCAGCGACAGGGGACACTGAAGCTTTCTTT. Translating it yields CASSYSATGDTEAFF.

V is TRBV4-3 and J is TRBJ2-1; no reliable D call. This CDR3 has 13 residues. The germline V gene encodes CDR1 LGHNA and CDR2 YSLEER. The V and J ends lost 4 bases and 3 bases respectively, with 7 bases between them. Here the CDR3 DNA reads TGCGCCAGCAGCCCGGTAAACTACAATGAGCAGTTCTTC. It translates to CASSPVNYNEQFF.

In this sample, this clone turned up a few times. V is TRBV5-6 and J is TRBJ2-5, with 7 positions matching TRBD1. After removal of 2 bases from V and 3 bases from J, the junction contained 4 bases not matched to a gene. CDR3 length equals 14 residues. Germline V gene lookup returns CDR1 SGHDT and CDR2 YYEEEE. The CDR3 loop reads CASSLIDREETQYF. In DNA form, the CDR3 reads TGTGCCAGCAGCTTAATCGACAGGGAAGAGACCCAGTACTTC.

This CDR3 reads CASSQGPGQILGETQYF. The CDR3 DNA sequence: TGCGCCAGCAGCCAGGGACCGGGACAGATCTTGGGAGAGACCCAGTACTTC. V and J are TRBV4-3 and TRBJ2-5; 7 bases align to TRBD1. Germline CDR1 LGHNA, CDR2 YSLEER. The CDR3 consists of 17 residues. Trimming removed 3 bases from V and 4 bases from J; junction bases left unmatched: 14.